The rows below give T cell receptor beta chains drawn from one sample of a study of shared clonotypes between healthy human individuals. Clones were sequenced by immunoSEQ multiplex PCR, and TCRdb holds only the in-frame ones, with some missing. The sample holds about 2.1 million clones, around 93% seen once. The sequencing sample was made of naive CD8+ T cells from PBMCs. These receptors originate from a man in his late teens or twenties in good health. Some clones in this sample may be carry-over from other donors' samples. Each CDR3 is given with its conserved first and last residue. A D gene is named only where the DNA matches it firmly. Not all rows give a size; the values are once, few, many and, for expanded clones, a class.

V	length	D	size	J	CDR3	DNA
TRBV5-6	16	TRBD2	-	TRBJ2-1	CASSELAGGVYNEQFF	TGTGCCAGCAGCGAATTAGCTGGGGGGGTTTACAATGAGCAGTTCTTC
TRBV4-1	16	-	-	TRBJ1-1	CASSQDPRQGGTEAFF	TGCGCCAGCAGCCAAGATCCCCGGCAGGGCGGCACTGAAGCTTTCTTT
TRBV9	13	-	once	TRBJ2-7	CASSLLPTYEQYF	TGTGCCAGCAGCCTCTTGCCGACCTACGAGCAGTACTTC
TRBV29-1	11	-	-	TRBJ2-7	CSARVDGEQYF	TGCAGCGCCAGGGTAGACGGAGAGCAGTACTTC
TRBV6-6	15	-	-	TRBJ2-2	CASSYALQGAGELFF	TGTGCCAGCAGTTACGCGCTACAGGGCGCCGGGGAGCTGTTTTTT
TRBV28	12	-	once	TRBJ2-7	CASSLTLYEQYF	TGTGCCAGCAGCCTGACCCTCTACGAGCAGTACTTC
TRBV11-2	14	-	-	TRBJ2-7	CASSLGPGNYEQYF	TGTGCCAGCAGCTTAGGGCCCGGGAACTACGAGCAGTACTTC
TRBV6-5	13	TRBD2	-	TRBJ2-2	CASTPGLAGELFF	TGTGCCAGCACCCCGGGACTAGCGGGGGAGCTGTTTTTT
TRBV5-1	13	TRBD2	few	TRBJ2-2	CASSWTRSGELFF	TGCGCCAGCAGCTGGACTAGGTCCGGGGAGCTGTTTTTT
TRBV11-1	14	-	-	TRBJ2-7	CASSSSPLGYEQYF	TGTGCCAGCAGCTCGTCGCCCCTGGGTTACGAGCAGTACTTC
TRBV7-2	16	-	-	TRBJ2-3	CASSLATALYTDTQYF	TGTGCCAGCAGCCTCGCGACGGCCCTTTACACAGATACGCAGTATTTT
TRBV9	15	-	-	TRBJ2-3	CASSLAGTVADTQYF	TGTGCCAGCAGCCTGGCGGGGACAGTTGCAGATACGCAGTATTTT
TRBV7-6	16	-	-	TRBJ2-1	CASSLEGLGSYNEQFF	TGTGCCAGCAGCTTAGAGGGTTTAGGATCGTACAATGAGCAGTTCTTC
TRBV11-2	17	-	-	TRBJ1-1	CASSLGGAASLNTEAFF	TGTGCCAGCAGCTTAGGGGGGGCAGCCAGTTTGAACACTGAAGCTTTCTTT
TRBV5-6	14	-	-	TRBJ2-2	CASSLGGTTGELFF	TGTGCCAGCAGCTTGGGGGGGACCACCGGGGAGCTGTTTTTT
TRBV7-9	16	-	-	TRBJ1-2	CASSSYGGGGPHGYTF	TGTGCCAGCAGCTCCTACGGCGGGGGGGGCCCGCATGGCTACACCTTC
TRBV19	15	TRBD2	-	TRBJ2-3	CATTGTSRYTDTQYF	TGTGCCACCACCGGGACTAGCCGATACACAGATACGCAGTATTTT
TRBV7-9	15	-	-	TRBJ2-6	CASSPRGSGANVLTF	TGTGCCAGCAGCCCCAGGGGTTCTGGGGCCAACGTCCTGACTTTC
TRBV5-6	16	TRBD1	-	TRBJ1-5	CASSFGTGFLGRPQHF	TGTGCCAGCAGCTTCGGGACAGGGTTTCTCGGGCGGCCCCAGCATTTT
TRBV5-1	14	-	-	TRBJ2-1	CASSLLGPFNEQFF	TGCGCCAGCAGCTTGTTAGGGCCTTTCAATGAGCAGTTCTTC
TRBV27	16	TRBD1	-	TRBJ2-1	CASSFRRQGPYNEQFF	TGTGCCAGCAGTTTCCGCCGACAGGGTCCCTACAATGAGCAGTTCTTC
TRBV7-9	12	-	-	TRBJ2-5	CASSFRGETQYF	TGTGCCAGCAGCTTTAGAGGGGAGACCCAGTACTTC
TRBV7-9	15	-	-	TRBJ2-1	CASSRLDVGYNEQFF	TGTGCCAGCAGCCGACTGGATGTGGGATACAATGAGCAGTTCTTC
TRBV7-9	16	TRBD1	many	TRBJ1-2	CASSSPDRPKDYGYTF	TGTGCCAGCAGCTCCCCGGACAGGCCAAAGGACTATGGCTACACCTTC
TRBV5-1	16	-	-	TRBJ2-7	CASSSLLTGEGYEQYF	TGCGCCAGCAGCTCCCTTTTAACAGGGGAGGGCTACGAGCAGTACTTC
TRBV27	14	TRBD1	-	TRBJ1-4	CASSYRGVNEKLFF	TGTGCCAGCAGCTACAGGGGCGTTAATGAAAAACTGTTTTTT
TRBV30	9	-	few	TRBJ1-1	CAWSPEAFF	TGTGCCTGGAGTCCTGAAGCTTTCTTT
TRBV29-1	13	TRBD1	-	TRBJ2-3	CSVDPQGVDTQYF	TGCAGCGTTGATCCGCAGGGGGTAGATACGCAGTATTTT
TRBV18	14	-	-	TRBJ2-1	CASSPLALGDEQFF	TGTGCCAGCTCACCGCTTGCTTTGGGGGATGAGCAGTTCTTC
TRBV27	13	-	-	TRBJ1-2	CASSLGAGRGYTF	TGTGCCAGCAGTTTAGGGGCAGGCCGCGGCTACACCTTC
TRBV5-1	13	-	-	TRBJ2-7	CASTLDVRGEQYF	TGCGCCAGCACCCTAGACGTCCGGGGGGAGCAGTACTTC
TRBV30	19	-	-	TRBJ1-2	CAWIHYRGGTAASNYGYTF	TGTGCCTGGATCCACTACCGGGGCGGGACCGCAGCCTCTAACTATGGCTACACCTTC
TRBV16	13	-	-	TRBJ2-7	CASSQSRGHEQYF	TGTGCCAGCAGCCAATCGAGGGGTCACGAGCAGTACTTC
TRBV4-3	17	-	-	TRBJ2-7	CASSQDAVGQYAYEQYF	TGCGCCAGCAGCCAAGACGCAGTAGGACAGTACGCCTACGAGCAGTACTTC
TRBV29-1	14	TRBD2	-	TRBJ2-7	CSVTRPSGAYEQYF	TGCAGCGTTACCAGGCCTAGCGGGGCCTACGAGCAGTACTTC
TRBV28	15	-	-	TRBJ2-7	CASGKRAGPSYEQYF	TGTGCCAGCGGGAAACGGGCGGGGCCCTCCTACGAGCAGTACTTC
TRBV7-9	15	-	-	TRBJ2-2	CASSYGLTNTGELFF	TGTGCCAGCAGCTACGGACTAACGAACACCGGGGAGCTGTTTTTT
TRBV7-9	13	-	-	TRBJ2-7	CASSSYRVTEQYF	TGTGCCAGCAGCTCGTACAGGGTTACCGAGCAGTACTTC
TRBV19	16	-	-	TRBJ2-7	CASSMYIEGIAYEQYF	TGTGCCAGTAGTATGTATATCGAGGGTATCGCCTACGAGCAGTACTTC
TRBV5-6	17	TRBD1	-	TRBJ1-2	CASSLFIEDREHYGYTF	TGTGCCAGCAGCTTGTTTATCGAGGACAGGGAGCACTATGGCTACACCTTC
TRBV28	13	-	-	TRBJ2-1	CASSLSASNEQFF	TGTGCCAGCAGTTTATCAGCGAGCAATGAGCAGTTCTTC
TRBV30	16	-	-	TRBJ2-4	CAWTLGAGVAKNIQYF	TGTGCCTGGACTCTGGGGGCAGGGGTAGCCAAAAACATTCAGTACTTC
TRBV6-1	15	TRBD2	-	TRBJ2-1	CASKSGDYSYNEQFF	TGTGCCAGCAAGAGCGGGGACTACTCCTACAATGAGCAGTTCTTC
TRBV27	12	-	-	TRBJ2-5	CASSPPGETQYF	TGTGCCAGCAGTCCCCCTGGGGAGACCCAGTACTTC
TRBV9	13	-	-	TRBJ1-1	CASRPSTGTEAFF	TGTGCCAGTCGACCGTCCACGGGCACTGAAGCTTTCTTT
TRBV11-2	17	TRBD2	-	TRBJ2-7	CASTIEAWPLSGNEQYF	TGTGCCAGCACCATAGAGGCTTGGCCCCTTAGCGGGAACGAGCAGTACTTC
TRBV19	14	TRBD1	once	TRBJ2-7	CASGNRDRYYEQYF	TGTGCCAGCGGAAACCGGGACAGATACTACGAGCAGTACTTC
TRBV7-9	17	TRBD1	-	TRBJ1-2	CASSSRDRGSLSYGYTF	TGTGCCAGCAGCAGCCGGGACAGGGGCTCGTTGAGCTATGGCTACACCTTC
TRBV19	15	TRBD2	-	TRBJ2-7	CASSGGGATEYEQYF	TGTGCCAGTAGTGGCGGGGGGGCGACAGAGTACGAGCAGTACTTC
TRBV6-5	13	-	few	TRBJ1-1	CASSSPMNTEAFF	TGTGCCAGCAGTTCTCCAATGAACACTGAAGCTTTCTTT
TRBV5-1	15	TRBD1	-	TRBJ2-7	CASSFRDRGRDEQYF	TGCGCCAGCAGCTTTCGGGACAGGGGCCGGGATGAGCAGTACTTC
TRBV9	15	TRBD1	-	TRBJ2-2	CASSGQGSNTGELFF	TGTGCCAGCAGCGGACAGGGATCTAACACCGGGGAGCTGTTTTTT
TRBV7-9	16	TRBD2	few	TRBJ2-7	CASSLLALADWDEQYF	TGTGCCAGCAGCTTACTAGCACTAGCGGATTGGGACGAGCAGTACTTC
TRBV18	16	TRBD1	-	TRBJ2-1	CASSPGEDRGWNEQFF	TGTGCCAGCTCACCGGGGGAGGACAGGGGGTGGAATGAGCAGTTCTTC
TRBV7-9	17	-	-	TRBJ2-7	CASSLMRKGDMRYEQYF	TGTGCCAGCAGCCTTATGCGCAAGGGGGATATGCGGTACGAGCAGTACTTC
TRBV28	12	-	-	TRBJ2-1	CASSLGGYEQFF	TGTGCCAGCAGTTTAGGCGGTTATGAGCAGTTCTTC
TRBV29-1	13	-	-	TRBJ1-2	CSARNKIDYGYTF	TGCAGCGCCAGAAATAAGATTGACTATGGCTACACCTTC
TRBV6-1	16	-	-	TRBJ1-5	CASSEAGRRRNQPQHF	TGTGCCAGCAGTGAAGCAGGGCGGCGGCGCAATCAGCCCCAGCATTTT